The entry below gives a single TCR beta chain sequence along with its context. This clone was detected ten times or more. Its binding antigen is unknown. The CDR3 end falls 3 residues outside the read, so it is completed with the germline J gene. Additional DNA sequences in this sample encode the identical CDR3. These data belong to a study of T cell clonality in common variable immunodeficiency (dated by TCRdb to the mid-2010s). For sequencing input, CVID and control samples contributed equivalent amounts of genomic DNA. For every sample, a 60 bp segment covering the rearranged TCRbeta CDR3 region was amplified and then sequenced. The immunoSEQ assay, a bias-corrected multiplex PCR combined with high-throughput sequencing, was used to amplify TCRbeta. The study's own analysis went as follows. Every unique nucleotide sequence counted as a clone and was annotated with V, D and J genes, copy number and frequency. Sequences were labeled productive if in frame, and non-productive if out of frame or containing stop codons. As previously described, clonality was calculated on the basis of Shannon's entropy. The predicted amino acid sequences of productive clones were used to derive mean CDR3 Kyte-Doolittle hydropathy. The R hclust function was used to hierarchically cluster scaled V gene usage with Manhattan distance and complete linkage. To assess clone sharing by CDR3 amino acid sequence, 12 repertoires per group were resampled over 100 rounds. The repertoires were searched for over 60 published EBV-specific TCRbeta sequences and 245 published CMV-specific TCRbeta sequences. After two CVID samples that produced fewer than 10,000 sequences were dropped from the analysis, a few dozen CVID repertoires remained. This is the immuneACCESS table as TCRdb keeps it, with only in-frame sequences that have V and J called. A part of the clones is gone; compared with another copy, unresolved V genes explain less than half, and the rest is unexplained. V and J calls and clone size are copied from that table; D and trimming were computed from the DNA. There are 25,000 to 40,000 clones in this sample, and none of them is a singleton. The ten largest account for approximately 3.9% of the sample.

Both CVID patients and healthy controls were predominantly of Caucasian heritage. Heparinized peripheral whole blood samples of roughly 5 to 8.5 ml were obtained from each donor. Genomic DNA from adults with common variable immune deficiency (CVID) and from healthy adult controls was the source for sequencing TCRbeta CDR3 repertoires. The control group was made up of roughly 22 healthy adult volunteers (about ten male and roughly twelve female) whose ages ranged from roughly 20 to 66 years, with a mean age of almost 35. To isolate peripheral blood mononuclear cells, diluted blood was subjected to density centrifugation over Hypaque 1077 or Ficoll-Paque. Genomic DNA was obtained from unsorted mononuclear cells using either Qiagen column purification or a centrifugation-based method. After removal of 4 bases from V and 1 base from J, the junction retains 8 bases not matched to a gene. The CDR3 spans 16 residues, from the cysteine through the phenylalanine. Part of the CDR3 DNA is given, 39 bases translated from base 1. The germline V gene sets CDR1 to SGHRS and CDR2 to YFSETQ.

General conclusions and limits of the study: Healthy controls shared more TCRbeta clones with each other than CVID subjects shared among themselves (p < 0.0001). CVID TCRbeta sequences were reported to have fewer deletions and N-nucleotide insertions and to lack highly modified clones with 13 or more V deletions. Although equal DNA input was used, an average of about 81,820 unique sequences per sample was obtained for controls, compared with some 30,000 for CVID samples. TCRbeta clonality was higher in CVID subjects than in healthy controls (t-test p = 0.018), and the increase was most characteristic of about a third of subjects. The authors noted that sequencing repertoires of T cell subpopulations would be needed to clarify what caused the increased clonality in CVID. Differences among patients in the CVID cohort limited the correlations between repertoire features and clinical complications.

The material sequenced was peripheral blood mononuclear cells. The rearrangement combines TRBV5-1 with TRBJ1-3, with 7 junctional bases fitting TRBD1. This receptor was taken from a person aged 18 to 75 in good health. The covered CDR3 bases are TGCGCCAGCAGCCGAACAGGGGCGCCGTCTGGAAACACC. Translated, this is CASSRTGAPSGNT. The full CDR3 reads CASSRTGAPSGNTIYF.